The 18 T cell receptor beta chains reported below all come from one sample, sequenced in a study of blood T cell repertoires in COVID-19. The repertoire was sequenced with immunoSEQ multiplex PCR; TCRdb's copy has only in-frame clones and lacks some. The sample carries approximately 65,000 clones, roughly 80% recorded once. The sequenced sample was PBMCs or T cells enriched from blood (not recorded which). The receptors derive from a woman aged 40 to 50 with acute COVID-19.

The gene calls are TRBV5-6 and TRBJ2-5, with a tentative D call TRBD2 (7 bases). Germline V gene sequence: CDR1 SGHDT, CDR2 YYEEEE. The CDR3 consists of 15 residues. The germline V and J ends were trimmed by 3 bases and 4 bases, with 16 bases remaining between them. This CDR3 reads CASSWGGRVGETQYF. The CDR3 DNA is TGTGCCAGCAGCTGGGGGGGCCGGGTAGGAGAGACCCAGTACTTC. Supplemented by reference TRBV5-6 and TRBJ2-5, the full variable domain reads DAGVTQSPTHLIKTRGQQVTLRCSPKSGHDTVSWYQQALGQGPQFIFQYYEEEERQRGNFPDRFSGHQFPNYSSELNVNALLLGDSALYLCASSWGGRVGETQYFGPGTRLLVL.

The genes are TRBV9 and TRBJ1-2, with TRBD1 as a possible D gene (6 bases). The germline V gene has CDR1 SGDLS and CDR2 YYNGEE. Trimming stripped 4 bases from V and 0 bases from J, with 10 bases between. There are 14 residues in the CDR3. The CDR3 region has the DNA TGTGCCAGCAGCCCCCGGACAGCTAACTATGGCTACACCTTC. Protein product: CASSPRTANYGYTF.

This sequence joins TRBV7-8 and TRBJ2-5; a possible D gene is TRBD1 (5 bases). This CDR3 contains 17 residues. Trimming left V 1 base short and J 5 bases short, with 20 bases between. The germline gives CDR1 SGHVS, CDR2 FQNEAQ. CDR3 sequence (DNA): TGTGCCAGCAGCTTAGATGGTGGGTTCTGGCCAGGGGAGACCCAGTACTTC. Its translation: CASSLDGGFWPGETQYF.

The chain combines TRBV28 with TRBJ2-1; a possible D gene is TRBD2 (6 bases). CDR1 and CDR2 from the germline V gene are MDHEN and SYDVKM. The V end was cut by 8 bases, the J end by 0 bases, with 11 bases between. This CDR3 has 14 residues. This CDR3 reads CASWGGISYNEQFF. Here the CDR3 DNA reads TGTGCCAGCTGGGGCGGGATCTCCTACAATGAGCAGTTCTTC.

The chain joins TRBV5-4 to TRBJ1-4; TRBD1 is a possible D gene (6 bases). The V end was cut by 3 bases, the J end by 6 bases, with 15 bases between. The germline V gene has CDR1 SGHNT and CDR2 YYREEE (reference sequence). The CDR3 is made up of 15 amino acids. As DNA, the CDR3 is TGTGCCAGCAGCTCAAGAGGGGACACGCATGAAAAACTGTTTTTT. Encoded protein: CASSSRGDTHEKLFF.

This chain links TRBV24-1 with TRBJ1-5; 10 bases are shared with TRBD1. This CDR3 is built from 14 residues. Losses at the gene ends were 5 bases for V and 4 bases for J; bases not matched to a gene: 1. CDR1 is KGHDR, CDR2 SFDVKD, per germline. The CDR3 spells CATSGTGGNQPQHF. The CDR3 nucleotides read TGTGCCACCAGTGGGACAGGGGGAAATCAGCCCCAGCATTTT.

The chain links TRBV2 to TRBJ1-3; D is undetermined. CDR3 size: 12 residues. Germline V gene data show CDR1 as SNHLY and CDR2 as FYNNEI. V lost 7 bases and J 0 bases, leaving 4 bases between the germline ends. CDR3 protein: CASTSSGNTIYF. In nucleotides, the CDR3 is TGTGCCAGCACCAGCTCTGGAAACACCATATATTTT.

The genes are TRBV6-5 and TRBJ2-7; possible D gene TRBD1, 5 bases. The CDR3 is 13 residues long. Germline CDR1 is MNHEY and CDR2 is SVGAGI. The V end was cut by 10 bases, the J end by 3 bases, with 16 bases between. The DNA of the CDR3 is TGTGCCATCAAAGTACTGACAGACTACGAGCAGTACGTC. Amino acids: CAIKVLTDYEQYV.

The rearrangement links TRBV7-9 to TRBJ2-7; TRBD2 aligns across 8 bases. The germline gives CDR1 SEHNR, CDR2 FQNEAQ (reference sequence). With 4 bases clipped from V and 3 bases from J, the junction kept 5 bases outside the gene matches. This CDR3 region has 14 residues. The CDR3 is CASSSTSVSYEQYF. In nucleotides, the CDR3 is TGTGCCAGCAGCTCGACTAGCGTGAGCTACGAGCAGTACTTC.

This chain connects TRBV5-1 to TRBJ2-3; TRBD2 might be the D (5 bases). CDR1 and CDR2 from the germline V gene are SGHRS and YFSETQ. This CDR3 is built from 14 residues. Trimming stripped 4 bases from V and 5 bases from J, with 14 bases between. CDR3 coding DNA: TGCGCCAGCAGCCAAACGTCAACTAGAGATACGCAGTATTTT. Residues: CASSQTSTRDTQYF.

The chain is built from TRBV29-1 and TRBJ2-5; TRBD1 might be the D (5 bases). V was pared by 1 base and J by 3 bases, with 15 bases between. The CDR3 spans 15 residues. The germline V gene encodes CDR1 SQVTM and CDR2 ANQGSEA. The CDR3 nucleotides read TGCAGCGTTGAAGGCAGGGCCGGACCTAAAGAGACCCAGTACTTC. Its translation is CSVEGRAGPKETQYF.

The chain links TRBV28 to TRBJ2-5; D unclear. Trimming left V 4 bases short and J 4 bases short, with 10 bases between. CDR1 is MDHEN, CDR2 SYDVKM, per germline. The CDR3 length is 13 residues. Here the CDR3 DNA reads TGTGCCAGCAGTTGGGCGCTGAGAGAGACCCAGTACTTC. It specifies CASSWALRETQYF.

This chain uses TRBV10-2 with TRBJ2-7; D may be TRBD1 (5 bases). The CDR3 is made up of 12 amino acids. CDR1 and CDR2 (germline): WSHSY, SAAADI. Trimming removed 7 bases from V and 5 bases from J, with 12 bases in between. CDR3 bases: TGCGCCAGCATGCAGGGCCCCAACGAGCAGTACTTC. It specifies CASMQGPNEQYF.

This chain links TRBV28 with TRBJ2-1, with TRBD2 identical over 8 bases. The CDR3 is 16 amino acids. Trimming cost V 6 bases and J 7 bases; bases outside gene matches: 14. CDR1 is MDHEN, CDR2 SYDVKM, per germline. The CDR3: CASSPSDGRGTNEQFF. The CDR3 DNA follows: TGTGCCAGCAGCCCTTCTGACGGGAGGGGTACAAATGAGCAGTTCTTC.

CDR3 nucleotide sequence: TGCGCCAGCAGGGACAGAGGGGATTCACCCCTCCACTTT. Its translation: CASRDRGDSPLHF. The V call is TRBV5-1, the J call TRBJ1-6, with a weak D call TRBD1 (6 bases). CDR3 length: 13 amino acids. Per germline, CDR1 SGHRS and CDR2 YFSETQ. V lost 5 bases and J lost 8, with 11 bases in between.

The rearrangement uses TRBV15 and TRBJ2-6, with D unclear. The germline V gene encodes CDR1 LNHNV and CDR2 YYDKDF (reference sequence). V was clipped by 0 bases and J by 1 base, with 7 bases between them. CDR3 length: 16 amino acids. CDR3 sequence (DNA): TGTGCCACCAGCAGAGAAGCCCGGTCTGGGGCCAACGTCCTGACTTTC. Protein: CATSREARSGANVLTF.

The chain uses TRBV27 and TRBJ2-1, with D perhaps matching TRBD2 (6 bases). The V and J ends lost 7 bases and 3 bases respectively, with 19 bases between them. The germline V gene has CDR1 MNHEY and CDR2 SMNVEV (reference sequence). The CDR3 extends over 16 amino acids. The CDR3 is CASTSFLGEDYNEQFF. The DNA of the CDR3 is TGTGCCAGCACATCCTTTTTGGGGGAGGACTACAATGAGCAGTTCTTC.

CDR3 DNA sequence: TGTGCCAGCAGTTCCTTCTACGAGCAGTACTTC. It specifies CASSSFYEQYF. The V gene is TRBV12-3 or TRBV12-4, the J gene TRBJ2-7; D remains unclear. The CDR3 has 11 amino acids. The V end was cut by 4 bases, the J end by 3 bases, with 4 bases between.